The next 14 T cell receptor beta chains were all read from a single sample in a study of graft-versus-host responses after intestinal transplantation. Repertoires were generated with immunoSEQ multiplex PCR, while TCRdb's copy carries only in-frame clones and drops some. Of under 80,000 clones in the sample, about 90% were seen once. The sample consisted of PBMCs, taken 98 days after intestinal transplantation. These receptor sequences come from a human patient who received an intestinal transplant, so some T cells may come from the graft donor.

The J gene is TRBJ1-2, the V gene TRBV7-9; D is unclear. Trimming removed 1 base from V and 2 bases from J, with 8 bases in between. The V gene's germline CDR1 is SEHNR and CDR2 FQNEAQ (reference sequence). This CDR3 is built from 14 residues. The CDR3 loop reads CASSLDGGNYGYTF. CDR3 in DNA: TGTGCCAGCAGCTTAGACGGCGGAAACTATGGCTACACCTTC.

J is TRBJ1-1 and V is TRBV4-1, with a possible D match to TRBD1 (6 bases). Germline V gives CDR1 MGHRA, CDR2 YSYEKL. There are 15 residues in the CDR3. Trimming stripped 1 base from V and 5 bases from J, with 14 bases between. Here the CDR3 reads CASSQVSQGRTEAFF. CDR3 in DNA: TGCGCCAGCAGCCAAGTATCGCAGGGGAGGACTGAAGCTTTCTTT.

The genes are TRBV5-1 and TRBJ2-5; 8 bases are shared with TRBD1. The CDR3 is 16 residues long. V shed 2 bases and J 6 bases; nucleotides not matched to a gene: 12. Germline values: CDR1 SGHRS, CDR2 YFSETQ. The CDR3 DNA follows: TGCGCCAGCAGCTTTGACTTGGACAGGGCTACGAAGACCCAGTACTTC. Translating gives CASSFDLDRATKTQYF. Drawing the rest from reference TRBV5-1 and TRBJ2-5, the complete variable domain is KAGVTQTPRYLIKTRGQQVTLSCSPISGHRSVSWYQQTPGQGLQFLFEYFSETQRNKGNFPGRFSGRQFSNSRSEMNVSTLELGDSALYLCASSFDLDRATKTQYFGPGTRLLVL.

The V call is TRBV4-1, the J call TRBJ1-3, with unresolved D. The CDR3 consists of 15 residues. Between the trimmed V and J ends, which lost 2 bases and 0 bases, there was a span of 8 bases. Germline CDR1 MGHRA, CDR2 YSYEKL. The CDR3 bases are TGCGCCAGCAGCCAACATTCCCTCTCTGGAAACACCATATATTTT. It yields the protein CASSQHSLSGNTIYF.

Comments on this clone: The same CDR3 also results from other DNA sequences found in this sample. The gene calls are TRBV5-1 and TRBJ2-5; D is unresolved. Germline assignment: CDR1 SGHRS and CDR2 YFSETQ. The CDR3 covers 14 residues. Trimming removed 0 bases from V and 5 bases from J, with 11 bases in between. CDR3 residues: CASSLGRRWETQYF. CDR3 nucleotides: TGCGCCAGCAGCTTGGGGCGGCGGTGGGAGACCCAGTACTTC. Full variable domain (rest looked up from reference TRBV5-1 and TRBJ2-5): KAGVTQTPRYLIKTRGQQVTLSCSPISGHRSVSWYQQTPGQGLQFLFEYFSETQRNKGNFPGRFSGRQFSNSRSEMNVSTLELGDSALYLCASSLGRRWETQYFGPGTRLLVL.

The rearrangement links TRBV5-4 to TRBJ1-1; D not certain. Germline assignment: CDR1 SGHNT and CDR2 YYREEE (reference sequence). This CDR3 has 12 residues. V lost 4 bases to trimming and J lost 4 bases, with 8 bases between them. The CDR3 region has the DNA TGTGCCAGCAGCACTCAAGGCACTGAAGCTTTCTTT. The encoded protein is CASSTQGTEAFF.

This clone was seen a handful of times. The J gene is TRBJ2-5, the V gene TRBV5-4; either TRBD1 or TRBD2 may supply D (5 bases each). Trimming took 2 bases from V and 4 from J, leaving 15 bases between them. Germline-derived CDR1 and CDR2 are SGHNT and YYREEE (reference sequence). This CDR3 contains 15 residues. The chain's CDR3 is CASSFGASLLETQYF. The DNA of the CDR3 is TGTGCCAGCAGCTTCGGGGCCTCCTTATTAGAGACCCAGTACTTC.

The genes are TRBV5-1 and TRBJ2-3; D is undetermined. Germline assignment: CDR1 SGHRS and CDR2 YFSETQ. This CDR3 is 12 amino acids long. V dropped 4 bases and J dropped 6 bases, with 9 bases sitting between them. This CDR3 is CASSLLGDTQYF. The CDR3 DNA sequence: TGCGCCAGCAGCCTCCTCGGGGATACGCAGTATTTT.

The chain links TRBV12-5 to TRBJ2-3; no firm D call. V was cut by 0 bases and J by 2 bases, with 15 bases left in between. Germline CDR1 LGHNT, CDR2 FRNRAP. This CDR3 region has 17 residues. CDR3 DNA sequence: TGTGCTAGTGGTTTGGTACTGGGTTTACGTATCACAGATACGCAGTATTTT. Translating it yields CASGLVLGLRITDTQYF.

The V gene is TRBV18, the J gene TRBJ1-2, with a tentative D call TRBD1 (5 bases). Trimming took 2 bases from V and 8 from J, leaving 18 bases between them. The CDR3 has 15 amino acids. CDR1 is KGHSH and CDR2 is LQKENI in the germline V gene. This chain's CDR3 is CASSPTIGGGWGYTF. The CDR3 bases are TGTGCCAGCTCACCAACTATTGGCGGGGGATGGGGCTACACCTTC. Using reference TRBV18 and TRBJ1-2 for the parts outside the CDR3, the full variable domain is NAGVMQNPRHLVRRRGQEARLRCSPMKGHSHVYWYRQLPEEGLKFMVYLQKENIIDESGMPKERFSAEFPKEGPSILRIQQVVRGDSAAYFCASSPTIGGGWGYTFGSGTRLTVV.

The chain has TRBV4-1 and TRBJ1-2, with 12 bases fitting TRBD1. Germline lookup yields CDR1 MGHRA and CDR2 YSYEKL. The CDR3 contains 17 residues. Trimming cost V 0 bases and J 8 bases; bases outside gene matches: 10. This CDR3 is CASSQEEGDRGPHGYTF. CDR3 bases: TGCGCCAGCAGCCAAGAGGAAGGGGACAGGGGGCCACACGGCTACACCTTC.

Here the CDR3 reads CASSYLSPGPNQPQHF. CDR3 sequence (DNA): TGTGCCAGCAGTTACCTAAGTCCTGGCCCCAATCAGCCCCAGCATTTT. V is TRBV6-5 and J is TRBJ1-5, with D unresolved. The CDR3 is made up of 16 amino acids. Germline V gene lookup returns CDR1 MNHEY and CDR2 SVGAGI. The germline V and J ends were trimmed by 2 bases and 3 bases, with 14 bases remaining between them.

CDR3 sequence: CASGPRGPYEQYF. The DNA for the CDR3 is TGTGCCAGCGGCCCCCGCGGGCCCTACGAGCAGTACTTC. The chain is built from TRBV6-5 and TRBJ2-7; the D gene is possibly TRBD2 (5 bases). The V and J ends lost 8 bases and 2 bases respectively, with 13 bases between them. Looked up from germline, CDR1 is MNHEY and CDR2 is SVGAGI. This CDR3 comprises 13 residues.

The gene calls are TRBV12-5 and TRBJ1-5, with D uncertain. Germline V gives CDR1 LGHNT, CDR2 FRNRAP. The CDR3 extends over 17 amino acids. V lost 7 bases and J lost 0, with 19 bases in between. CDR3 sequence (DNA): TGTGCTAGTGCCACGCGGCACAGAGTTTATAGCAATCAGCCCCAGCATTTT. It codes for CASATRHRVYSNQPQHF.